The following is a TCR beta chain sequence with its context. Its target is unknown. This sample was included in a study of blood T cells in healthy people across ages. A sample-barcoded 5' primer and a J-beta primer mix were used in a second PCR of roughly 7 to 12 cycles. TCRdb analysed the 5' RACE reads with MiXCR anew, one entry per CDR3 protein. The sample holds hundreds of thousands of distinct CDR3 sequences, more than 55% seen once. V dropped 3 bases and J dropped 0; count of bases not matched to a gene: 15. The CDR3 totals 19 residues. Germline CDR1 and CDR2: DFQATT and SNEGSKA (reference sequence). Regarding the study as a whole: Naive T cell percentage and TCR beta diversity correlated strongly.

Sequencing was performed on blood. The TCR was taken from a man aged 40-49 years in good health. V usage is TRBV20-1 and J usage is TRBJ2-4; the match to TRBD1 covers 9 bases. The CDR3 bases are TGCAGTGCTAGTCTAAGATCGGGACAGGGAAGGATAGCCAAAAACATTCAGTACTTC. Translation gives CSASLRSGQGRIAKNIQYF.